This entry lists 17 T cell receptor beta chains sequenced from one sample in a study of tumor-infiltrating lymphocytes in primary liver carcinoma. TCR beta cDNA came from approximately 0.55 ug total RNA, primed with a constant-region primer. Libraries of TCR beta came from three nested multiplex PCR rounds with slightly modified ARM-PCR. Rounds one and two of PCR, each of 10 to 11 cycles, were primed with TRBV1-TRBV30 forward primers and a C-beta reverse primer. MiXCR, applied by TCRdb to the multiplex PCR reads, yields one record per CDR3 protein. Of approximately 320,000 distinct CDR3 sequences listed, almost 60% were seen once; the top ten hold 17%. Germline DNA was extracted too, while blood RNA derived from unsorted whole blood. The sample was peripheral blood. Receptors were obtained from a woman in her thirties with primary liver carcinoma and hepatitis B virus infection.

As for this clonotype: This could be a read error, since a much larger clone is one nucleotide away. V usage is TRBV28 and J usage is TRBJ1-5, with D tentatively TRBD1 (5 bases). CDR3 size: 17 residues. In germline, CDR1 is MDHEN, CDR2 SYDVKM. The V gene lost 5 bases and the J gene lost 7 bases, with 24 bases spanning the gap. The DNA for the CDR3 is TGTGCCAGCAGTATTATCCTGGGACTGGGTATTGGACAGCCCCAGCATTTT. This encodes CASSIILGLGIGQPQHF.

This chain links TRBV4-1 with TRBJ2-5, with TRBD2 matching over 7 bases. This CDR3 is built from 15 residues. Germline CDR1 MGHRA, CDR2 YSYEKL. V lost 8 bases to trimming and J lost 5 bases; unmatched junction nucleotides: 14. CDR3 amino acids: CASDQEGGFGETQYF. CDR3 DNA: TGCGCCAGCGACCAAGAGGGAGGGTTTGGGGAGACCCAGTACTTC.

With respect to this clonotype: Compared with germline, one end of the junction differs, possibly owing to a read error. The chain has TRBV6-7 and TRBJ1-5; D is ambiguous. TRBV6-7 is an ORF, and what it does is uncertain. This CDR3 has 16 residues. The CDR3 spells CANSSTTRPSDQPQHF. The CDR3 nucleotides read TGTGCCAACAGTTCCACGACGCGGCCCAGCGATCAGCCCCAGCATTTT.

The chain employs TRBV5-4 and TRBJ2-1; 8 nucleotides align to TRBD1. Germline V lookup: CDR1 SGHNT, CDR2 YYREEE (reference sequence). The CDR3 is 15 residues long. Trimming took 4 bases from V and 16 from J; bases not matched to a gene: 19. CDR3 residues: CASSARDRSYNVHFF. In DNA form, the CDR3 reads TGTGCCAGCAGCGCCCGGGACAGGTCCTACAATGTGCATTTCTTC.

Worth noting for this clonotype: The final CDR3 position lacks the conserved phenylalanine or tryptophan, pointing to a likely read error. The chain has TRBV11-2 and TRBJ2-1; a possible D gene is TRBD1 (6 bases). Trimming shortened V by 5 bases and J by 3 bases, and 14 bases separated the two germline ends. This CDR3 has 15 residues. The V gene's germline CDR1 is SGHAT and CDR2 FQNNGV. Here the CDR3 DNA reads TGTGCCAGCAGCAACGCAGGGGTCTTCTACAATGAGCAGTTCGTC. Translating gives CASSNAGVFYNEQFV.

Comment on this clonotype: A much larger clone sits a single nucleotide away, making a read error possible. CDR3 residues: CASRLQMFKEQFF. CDR3 nucleotides: TGTGCCAGCAGGCTCCAGATGTTCAAGGAGCAGTTCTTC. The J gene is TRBJ2-1, the V gene TRBV12-3 or TRBV12-4; D is unresolved. Trimming left V 6 bases short and J 10 bases short, with 16 bases between. The CDR3 runs 13 residues.

Only a few counts were recorded for this clonotype. The rearrangement joins TRBV6-1 to TRBJ2-5; perhaps TRBD2 as D (6 bases). V lost 8 bases, J lost 5 bases, and 24 bases lay in between. This CDR3 is built from 16 residues. Germline loops: CDR1 MNHNS, CDR2 SASEGT. The CDR3 nucleotides are TGTGCCAGCGTCCGGTCGGTTGGCCCACGGGGGGAGACCCAGTACTTC. This codes for CASVRSVGPRGETQYF.

Turning to this clonotype: An end of the junction does not agree with germline; a read error may underlie this. The J gene is TRBJ2-6, the V gene TRBV6-5, with TRBD1 matching 8 bases. The CDR3 covers 15 residues. CDR1 and CDR2 from the germline V gene are MNHEY and SVGAGI. This CDR3 is CTSRADRVGTNVLTF. The DNA of the CDR3 is TGTACCAGCAGGGCGGACAGGGTTGGGACCAACGTCCTGACTTTC.

This clonotype appeared a few times. This may be a read error: a much more frequent sequence differs by one nucleotide. V gene TRBV4-2 combines with J gene TRBJ1-2; D unclear. CDR1 is LGHNA and CDR2 is YNFKEQ in the germline V gene. The CDR3 has 15 amino acids. This CDR3 is CANSQRGTEPRGYTF. The DNA for the CDR3 is TGTGCCAACAGCCAAAGAGGCACAGAACCAAGAGGCTACACCTTC.

On this clonotype: A junction boundary mismatches the germline segment, possibly from a read error. The chain links TRBV20-1 to TRBJ2-1; TRBD2 agrees at 9 bases. In germline, CDR1 is DFQATT, CDR2 SNEGSKA (reference sequence). The CDR3 has 16 residues. For the CDR3, the DNA is TGCAGTGCTAGCCGACTCGGGACTAGCTCCTACAATGACCAGTTCTTC. This encodes CSASRLGTSSYNDQFF.

The J gene is TRBJ2-3, the V gene TRBV5-1, with D possibly being TRBD2 (5 bases). V shed 3 bases and J shed 5 bases, with 13 bases lying between them. This CDR3 has 14 residues. The germline CDR1 and CDR2 sequences are SGHRS and YFSETQ. CDR3 region: CASSYLEVIDTQYF. The CDR3 DNA sequence: TGCGCCAGCAGCTATTTGGAGGTCATAGATACGCAGTATTTT.

This clonotype was recorded at least ten times. This CDR3 reads CSVELGTGGDYEQYF. In DNA form, the CDR3 reads TGCAGCGTTGAGTTGGGGACAGGGGGGGACTACGAGCAGTACTTC. The chain employs TRBV29-1 and TRBJ2-7; 11 bases align to TRBD1. CDR1 is SQVTM, CDR2 ANQGSEA, per germline. J was trimmed by 3 bases and V by 3 bases; bases with no gene match: 7. The CDR3 is 15 amino acids.

Notes on this clonotype: At one end, the junction sequence differs from germline, possibly due to a read error. The chain recombines TRBV5-1 with TRBJ2-3; 8 nucleotides line up with TRBD2. This CDR3 has 14 amino acids. Per the germline V gene, CDR1 is SGHRS and CDR2 is YFSETQ. In DNA form, the CDR3 reads TGCGCCAGCCGAGGACGGGGGGGAACAGATACGGAGTATTTT. Translation gives CASRGRGGTDTEYF.

In regard to this clonotype: A much bigger clone sits one base away, suggesting this may be a read error. This CDR3 reads CAISPLGGGRTEAFF. The CDR3 bases are TGTGCCATCAGCCCTCTGGGAGGGGGGCGAACTGAAGCTTTCTTT. This chain links TRBV6-1 with TRBJ1-1; tentatively, D is TRBD1 (6 bases). This CDR3 is 15 amino acids long. CDR1 and CDR2 from the germline V gene are MNHNS and SASEGT. The V end lost 10 bases, the J end lost 5 bases, and 23 bases lay between the germline ends.

As regards this clonotype: One base away lies a much larger clone, so this may be a sequencing read error. This CDR3 is missing its conserved last phenylalanine or tryptophan, likely due to a read error. The chain employs TRBV11-3 and TRBJ1-4; D gene ambiguous. V was clipped by 3 bases and J by 7 bases, with 6 bases between them. CDR3 length: 12 amino acids. The germline V gene has CDR1 SGHNT and CDR2 YENEEA. CDR3: CASSFTSEKLFY. The CDR3 coding sequence is TGTGCCAGCAGCTTTACGAGTGAAAAACTGTTTTAT.

The V and J genes are TRBV28 and TRBJ1-1; weak D call: TRBD1 (5 bases). The CDR3 consists of 16 residues. The germline V and J ends were trimmed by 5 bases and 5 bases, with 21 bases remaining between them. Looked up from germline, CDR1 is MDHEN and CDR2 is SYDVKM. In nucleotides, the CDR3 is TGTGCCAGCAGTCGGAAACTGGTGGGGCCAGAGACTGAAGCTTTCTTT. Its protein is CASSRKLVGPETEAFF.

This clonotype was seen repeatedly, ten times or more. The V and J genes are TRBV29-1 and TRBJ2-6; no reliable D call. The V end lost 2 bases, the J end lost 0 bases, and 5 bases lay between the germline ends. The CDR3 extends over 14 amino acids. Germline V gene lookup returns CDR1 SQVTM and CDR2 ANQGSEA. The CDR3 DNA is TGCAGCGTTGAAATGGTCTCTGGGGCCAACGTCCTGACTTTC. Residues: CSVEMVSGANVLTF.